The 29 T cell receptor beta chains presented below share a single source sample, sequenced in a study of cytomegalovirus exposure and HLA in healthy donors. The PCR employed 60 Vbeta primers together with 13 Jbeta primers. Some clones are missing from TCRdb's copy, which holds only in-frame ones; the method was immunoSEQ multiplex PCR. Of 120,000 or so clones detected, around three quarters appear once; the ten largest clones hold 1%. Sequenced: PBMCs. The receptors derive from a man in his forties in good health and CMV-seronegative.

The chain employs TRBV2 and TRBJ2-7; D unresolved. The CDR3 loop spans 14 amino acids. The V end was cut by 1 base, the J end by 8 bases, with 15 bases between. Germline V CDR1 and CDR2: SNHLY, FYNNEI. This CDR3 reads CASSEDSTFLKQYF. The CDR3 bases are TGTGCCAGCAGTGAAGACAGTACGTTTTTAAAGCAGTACTTC.

The V call is TRBV7-2, the J call TRBJ2-7, with D unresolved. The CDR3 runs to 14 residues. The V and J ends lost 6 bases and 5 bases respectively, with 17 bases between them. Germline V gene sequence: CDR1 SGHTA, CDR2 FQGNSA. CDR3 sequence (DNA): TGTGCCAGCAGTTGGGCAGCTCCTCCGGACGAGCAGTACTTC. The encoded protein is CASSWAAPPDEQYF.

V is TRBV5-1 and J is TRBJ2-1; 8 bases agree with TRBD2. The CDR3 is 18 amino acids. Looked up from germline, CDR1 is SGHRS and CDR2 is YFSETQ. The ends lost 4 bases at V and 4 bases at J; junction bases unmatched: 16. The CDR3 DNA reads TGCGCCAGCAGCGCCTCCCCCCCGGGAGGGGCGCAGTACAATGAGCAGTTCTTC. Its translation: CASSASPPGGAQYNEQFF.

The CDR3 protein is CASSRRASTDTQYF. CDR3 in DNA: TGTGCCAGCAGCCGCAGGGCTAGCACAGATACGCAGTATTTT. This chain links TRBV6-1 with TRBJ2-3; tentatively, D is TRBD1 (5 bases). The V gene lost 6 bases and the J gene lost 0 bases, with 10 bases spanning the gap. CDR1 is MNHNS, CDR2 SASEGT, per germline. The CDR3 length is 14 residues.

The V call is TRBV28, the J call TRBJ1-2; 9 nucleotides line up with TRBD1. V trimming: 5 bases; J trimming: 8 bases; junction bases outside the gene matches: 6. CDR1 is MDHEN, CDR2 SYDVKM, per germline. The CDR3 loop spans 13 amino acids. The CDR3 protein is CASSPDRGSGYTF. The CDR3 DNA reads as TGTGCCAGCAGTCCAGACAGGGGGTCCGGCTACACCTTC.

This chain uses TRBV5-1 with TRBJ2-7; TRBD2 aligns across 8 bases. This CDR3 spans 14 amino acids. CDR1 SGHRS and CDR2 YFSETQ come from the germline V gene. V shed 0 bases and J 5 bases; nucleotides not matched to a gene: 4. DNA for the CDR3: TGCGCCAGCAGCTTGGGTCTAGCGGGTGACGAGCAGTACTTC. Its translation: CASSLGLAGDEQYF.

The V and J genes are TRBV6-1 and TRBJ1-5; possible D gene TRBD1, 5 bases. Germline CDR1 and CDR2: MNHNS and SASEGT. CDR3 length equals 13 residues. Between the trimmed V and J ends, which lost 7 bases and 3 bases, there was a span of 10 bases. Here the CDR3 DNA reads TGTGCCAGCAACCCAGGGTACAATCAGCCCCAGCATTTT. Its protein product is CASNPGYNQPQHF.

The CDR3 nucleotides read TGTGCCAGCAGTTTAGCAGGGGTAGAAAGCAATCAGCCCCAGCATTTT. This encodes CASSLAGVESNQPQHF. The chain carries TRBV28 and TRBJ1-5, with D perhaps TRBD1 (6 bases). The CDR3 sequence is 16 residues long. Germline assignment: CDR1 MDHEN and CDR2 SYDVKM. Deletions cut 2 bases from V and 1 base from J, with 12 bases between.

V is TRBV19 and J is TRBJ2-7, with D tentatively TRBD2 (7 bases). Germline CDR1 is LNHDA and CDR2 is SQIVND (reference sequence). CDR3 length: 14 residues. V lost 3 bases and J lost 4, with 13 bases in between. The CDR3 loop is CASSIRGARYEQYF. The DNA of the CDR3 is TGTGCCAGTAGTATCCGGGGGGCAAGGTACGAGCAGTACTTC.

The CDR3 nucleotides read TGTGCCAGCAGTGCAAGTGAGGTAATCAATGAGCAGTTCTTC. It yields the protein CASSASEVINEQFF. V is TRBV2 and J is TRBJ2-1, with D uncertain. The CDR3 sequence is 14 residues long. V was trimmed by 4 bases and J by 6 bases, leaving 13 bases between them. In germline, CDR1 is SNHLY, CDR2 FYNNEI.

V and J are TRBV7-9 and TRBJ2-3; 7 bases align to TRBD2. Germline assignment: CDR1 SEHNR and CDR2 FQNEAQ (reference sequence). The trim removed 4 bases at V and 3 bases at J, leaving 7 bases unmatched. The CDR3 contains 15 residues. In DNA, the CDR3 is TGTGCCAGCAGCTCCCTGGGTAGCGGGACAGATACGCAGTATTTT. Amino acid sequence: CASSSLGSGTDTQYF.

This clone was observed a handful of times. The chain combines TRBV6-1 with TRBJ2-7; 7 nucleotides align to TRBD1. CDR3 length: 14 amino acids. Germline CDR1 reads MNHNS; CDR2 reads SASEGT. Unmatched junction bases numbered 7, after V lost 6 bases and J lost 2 bases. The chain's CDR3 is CASSWDSATYEQYF. The DNA for the CDR3 is TGTGCCAGCAGCTGGGACAGCGCGACCTACGAGCAGTACTTC.

V gene TRBV15 combines with J gene TRBJ2-7; the D is unclear. Trimming took 0 bases from V and 1 from J, leaving 10 bases between them. Germline-derived CDR1 and CDR2 are LNHNV and YYDKDF (reference sequence). This CDR3 has 15 amino acids. CDR3 residues: CATSRDLVKSYEQYF. The CDR3 region has the DNA TGTGCCACCAGCAGAGATCTAGTCAAATCCTACGAGCAGTACTTC. Variable domain in full (rest from reference TRBV15 and TRBJ2-7): DAMVIQNPRYQVTQFGKPVTLSCSQTLNHNVMYWYQQKSSQAPKLLFHYYDKDFNNEADTPDNFQSRRPNTSFCFLDIRSPGLGDTAMYLCATSRDLVKSYEQYFGPGTRLTVT.

The J gene is TRBJ2-4, the V gene TRBV5-1; the D gene is possibly TRBD2 (6 bases). Trimming pared 4 bases from V and 0 bases from J, leaving 14 bases between. This CDR3 has 16 amino acids. The germline CDR1 and CDR2 sequences are SGHRS and YFSETQ. CDR3 sequence: CASSGQGGLAKNIQYF. CDR3 DNA: TGCGCCAGCAGCGGGCAGGGAGGACTAGCCAAAAACATTCAGTACTTC.

The V call is TRBV6-6, the J call TRBJ2-2; D gene ambiguous. The CDR3 is 15 amino acids. With 4 bases removed from V and 1 base from J, the gap between germline ends came to 10 bases. CDR1 MNHNY and CDR2 SVGAGI come from the germline V gene (reference sequence). CDR3 region: CASSSTGLNTGELFF. CDR3 bases: TGTGCCAGCAGTTCTACGGGTCTGAACACCGGGGAGCTGTTTTTT.

The chain combines TRBV7-3 with TRBJ2-2, with TRBD1 matching 9 bases. Germline CDR1 reads SGHTA; CDR2 reads FQGTGA. This CDR3 is 15 amino acids long. V lost 5 bases, J lost 0 bases, and 1 base stayed unmatched. CDR3 nucleotide sequence: TGTGCCAGCAGCAGACAGGGGGCGAACACCGGGGAGCTGTTTTTT. It codes for CASSRQGANTGELFF. The entire variable domain, with the rest obtained from reference TRBV7-3 and TRBJ2-2, is as follows: GAGVSQTPSNKVTEKGKYVELRCDPISGHTALYWYRQSLGQGPEFLIYFQGTGAADDSGLPNDRFFAVRPEGSVSTLKIQRTERGDSAVYLCASSRQGANTGELFFGEGSRLTVL.

The rearrangement joins TRBV5-8 to TRBJ1-1, with D possibly being TRBD1 (5 bases). Germline V lookup: CDR1 SGHTS, CDR2 YDEGEE. Trimming pared 1 base from V and 3 bases from J, leaving 13 bases between. The length of the CDR3 is 15 residues. CDR3 DNA sequence: TGTGCCAGCAGCTTGAGGGGCTCTTTGGACACTGAAGCTTTCTTT. Its protein product is CASSLRGSLDTEAFF.

The V gene is TRBV6-1, the J gene TRBJ1-6; D is perhaps TRBD1 (5 bases). The germline gives CDR1 MNHNS, CDR2 SASEGT. The CDR3 is made up of 16 amino acids. Trimming took 1 base from V and 9 from J, leaving 16 bases between them. The CDR3 sequence: CASSEGAGGIGSPLHF. Here the CDR3 DNA reads TGTGCCAGCAGTGAAGGGGCGGGGGGTATCGGTTCACCCCTCCACTTT.

The V call is TRBV7-3, the J call TRBJ2-3; D gene ambiguous. Trimming removed 5 bases from V and 1 base from J, with 4 bases in between. The CDR3 extends over 12 amino acids. The germline gives CDR1 SGHTA, CDR2 FQGTGA. CDR3 DNA sequence: TGTGCCAGCAGCCCCGGCACAGATACGCAGTATTTT. Its protein product is CASSPGTDTQYF.

J is TRBJ2-7 and V is TRBV27, with 9 bases fitting TRBD1. Per germline, CDR1 MNHEY and CDR2 SMNVEV (reference sequence). This CDR3 spans 16 amino acids. Trimming cost V 5 bases and J 0 bases; bases outside gene matches: 8. The CDR3 nucleotides are TGTGCCAGCAGTCCCGGGACAGGGAGAAGCTCCTACGAGCAGTACTTC. It is translated as CASSPGTGRSSYEQYF.

This clone appeared a few times. V is TRBV10-3 and J is TRBJ1-5; 11 bases are shared with TRBD1. There are 15 residues in the CDR3. The J segment lost 0 bases and the V segment lost 8 bases, leaving 3 bases of the junction unmatched. CDR1 is ENHRY and CDR2 is SYGVKD in the germline V gene. The CDR3 here is CAIGQGAFSNQPQHF. The CDR3 nucleotides read TGTGCCATCGGACAGGGGGCGTTTAGCAATCAGCCCCAGCATTTT.

The V call is TRBV5-1, the J call TRBJ1-1; a possible D gene is TRBD1 (6 bases). This CDR3 spans 16 amino acids. The germline gives CDR1 SGHRS, CDR2 YFSETQ. V was clipped by 1 base and J by 1 base, with 14 bases between them. CDR3 loop: CASSLQPLGGNTEAFF. CDR3 bases: TGCGCCAGCAGCTTGCAGCCACTAGGGGGGAACACTGAAGCTTTCTTT. Using reference TRBV5-1 and TRBJ1-1 for the parts outside the CDR3, the full variable domain is KAGVTQTPRYLIKTRGQQVTLSCSPISGHRSVSWYQQTPGQGLQFLFEYFSETQRNKGNFPGRFSGRQFSNSRSEMNVSTLELGDSALYLCASSLQPLGGNTEAFFGQGTRLTVV.

The V call is TRBV10-3, the J call TRBJ2-7; tentatively, D is TRBD1 (6 bases). Trimming pared 0 bases from V and 0 bases from J, leaving 9 bases between. This CDR3 comprises 15 residues. Germline V lookup: CDR1 ENHRY, CDR2 SYGVKD. CDR3 DNA sequence: TGTGCCATCAGTGAGTCAAGGGACACCTCCTACGAGCAGTACTTC. This gives the protein CAISESRDTSYEQYF.

V is TRBV5-1 and J is TRBJ2-7; 8 nucleotides align to TRBD2. With V trimmed by 1 base and J by 5 bases, 11 bases remained unmatched. CDR1 is SGHRS and CDR2 is YFSETQ in the germline V gene. The CDR3 runs to 16 residues. The CDR3 sequence is CASSLPSGGKGDEQYF. CDR3 bases: TGCGCCAGCAGCTTGCCAAGCGGGGGCAAGGGCGACGAGCAGTACTTC.

The rearrangement joins TRBV2 to TRBJ2-7; TRBD2 aligns across 7 bases. The CDR3 runs 15 residues. The ends lost 5 bases at V and 4 bases at J; junction bases unmatched: 11. The germline CDR1 and CDR2 sequences are SNHLY and FYNNEI. The chain's CDR3 is CASSLAPAGYYEQYF. CDR3 nucleotides: TGTGCCAGCAGTCTCGCTCCAGCGGGGTATTACGAGCAGTACTTC.

The chain is built from TRBV2 and TRBJ1-5, with no clear D. The germline gives CDR1 SNHLY, CDR2 FYNNEI. Trimming pared 6 bases from V and 5 bases from J, leaving 17 bases between. The CDR3 loop spans 15 amino acids. The CDR3 DNA sequence: TGTGCCAGCAGCTCACGGGTCGATCCCGATCAGCCCCAGCATTTT. Protein sequence: CASSSRVDPDQPQHF.

J is TRBJ2-7 and V is TRBV19; no definite D call. Germline CDR1 and CDR2: LNHDA and SQIVND (reference sequence). The CDR3 covers 13 residues. V was pared by 4 bases and J by 2 bases, with 9 bases between. The CDR3 spells CASSRAETYEQYF. CDR3 sequence (DNA): TGTGCCAGTAGTAGGGCAGAAACCTACGAGCAGTACTTC.

This clone came up once. The V call is TRBV19, the J call TRBJ1-2, with D unclear. This CDR3 spans 16 amino acids. V was shortened by 4 bases and J by 0 bases, with 15 bases between the two germline ends. CDR1 is LNHDA and CDR2 is SQIVND in the germline V gene (reference sequence). The CDR3 DNA is TGTGCCAGTAGTAGCAGAACATCCCCCACTAACTATGGCTACACCTTC. Amino acid sequence: CASSSRTSPTNYGYTF.

This chain joins TRBV30 and TRBJ2-7; TRBD1 is a possible D gene (5 bases). Germline V gene sequence: CDR1 GTSNPN, CDR2 SVGIG (reference sequence). CDR3 length: 11 amino acids. V was shortened by 7 bases and J by 3 bases, with 10 bases between the two germline ends. The DNA of the CDR3 is TGTGCCTTGGACACCAACTACGAGCAGTACTTC. This translates into CALDTNYEQYF.